The next 22 T cell receptor beta chains were all read from a single sample in a study of shared clonotypes between healthy human individuals. TCRdb's copy holds only in-frame clones and misses some; the assay was immunoSEQ multiplex PCR. The table has about 2 million clones, 85% to 95% seen once; the top ten hold about 0.13%. Sequenced: naive CD4+ T cells sorted from blood. Subset in this sample: CD45RA+ positively selected. The receptors here all came from a man aged 18 to 29 in good health.

This chain joins TRBV11-2 and TRBJ2-3; D unresolved. V lost 0 bases, J lost 2 bases, and 15 bases lay in between. Germline CDR1 reads SGHAT; CDR2 reads FQNNGV. The CDR3 covers 17 residues. Written as DNA, the CDR3 is TGTGCCAGCAGCTTAGAAGGTTCGCGTTGGACCACAGATACGCAGTATTTT. Protein sequence: CASSLEGSRWTTDTQYF.

V is TRBV19 and J is TRBJ2-7, with 7 bases aligning to TRBD1. V was clipped by 3 bases and J by 2 bases; unmatched bases: 4. The CDR3 runs to 14 residues. CDR1 and CDR2 from the germline V gene are LNHDA and SQIVND (reference sequence). CDR3 nucleotide sequence: TGTGCCAGTAGTATCCGGGACAGCACCTACGAGCAGTACTTC. Its translation is CASSIRDSTYEQYF.

The V and J genes are TRBV5-1 and TRBJ1-2; the match to TRBD1 covers 10 bases. This CDR3 has 14 residues. Germline loops: CDR1 SGHRS, CDR2 YFSETQ. The trim removed 5 bases at V and 6 bases at J, leaving 7 bases unmatched. Here the CDR3 reads CASRMTGGADGYTF. CDR3 in DNA: TGCGCCAGCAGGATGACAGGGGGCGCCGATGGCTACACCTTC.

The V gene is TRBV5-4, the J gene TRBJ1-1; D gene uncertain. The CDR3 runs to 15 residues. CDR1 is SGHNT and CDR2 is YYREEE in the germline V gene (reference sequence). V gave up 2 bases and J gave up 1 base, with 12 bases separating them. CDR3 DNA: TGTGCCAGCAGCTTTGCAATAATGAGGAACACTGAAGCTTTCTTT. This codes for CASSFAIMRNTEAFF. Full variable domain (rest looked up from reference TRBV5-4 and TRBJ1-1): ETGVTQSPTHLIKTRGQQVTLRCSSQSGHNTVSWYQQALGQGPQFIFQYYREEENGRGNFPPRFSGLQFPNYSSELNVNALELDDSALYLCASSFAIMRNTEAFFGQGTRLTVV.

The chain couples TRBV6-1 to TRBJ1-4; D uncertain. Germline lookup yields CDR1 MNHNS and CDR2 SASEGT. The CDR3 contains 15 residues. Trimming took off 3 bases at V and 3 bases at J, with 11 bases between the two ends. As DNA, the CDR3 is TGTGCCAGCAGTGACGGGGTGTGGGCTAATGAAAAACTGTTTTTT. Translation gives CASSDGVWANEKLFF.

V gene TRBV29-1 combines with J gene TRBJ2-3; D gene uncertain. The CDR3 spans 14 residues. Per the germline V gene, CDR1 is SQVTM and CDR2 is ANQGSEA. V was trimmed by 1 base and J by 2 bases, leaving 10 bases between them. The CDR3 nucleotides are TGCAGCGTTGAAGGTGAAGCGCCCACAGATACGCAGTATTTT. Protein product: CSVEGEAPTDTQYF.

J is TRBJ2-3 and V is TRBV11-3; D is unresolved. V was cut by 5 bases and J by 3 bases, with 9 bases left in between. This CDR3 has 13 residues. Germline loops: CDR1 SGHNT, CDR2 YENEEA. The CDR3 region is CASSPGQTDTQYF. As DNA, the CDR3 is TGTGCCAGCAGCCCCGGCCAAACAGATACGCAGTATTTT.

The chain combines TRBV7-9 with TRBJ1-6, with D maybe TRBD1 (6 bases). Germline V gene lookup returns CDR1 SEHNR and CDR2 FQNEAQ (reference sequence). With 3 bases removed from V and 9 bases from J, the gap between germline ends came to 15 bases. CDR3 size: 15 residues. Written as DNA, the CDR3 is TGTGCCAGCAGCTTTTACAGGGTCGGCGGTTCACCCCTCCACTTT. Encoded protein: CASSFYRVGGSPLHF.

The V and J genes are TRBV7-9 and TRBJ1-1; 8 nucleotides match TRBD1. Per the germline V gene, CDR1 is SEHNR and CDR2 is FQNEAQ (reference sequence). Trimming at V came to 5 bases and at J to 4 bases, leaving 9 bases not matched to a gene. The CDR3 loop spans 15 amino acids. CDR3 bases: TGTGCCAGCAGCCAACGGACAGGGCCTTCCACTGAAGCTTTCTTT. It encodes CASSQRTGPSTEAFF.

The V call is TRBV28, the J call TRBJ1-4, with D possibly matching TRBD1 (6 bases). CDR1 is MDHEN and CDR2 is SYDVKM in the germline V gene. The CDR3 runs to 14 residues. V was clipped by 6 bases and J by 10 bases, with 18 bases between them. In DNA, the CDR3 is TGTGCCAGCAGACCAGGGGCCCCCGTTCCAAAACTGTTTTTT. Its protein product is CASRPGAPVPKLFF.

CDR3 residues: CAIRGSGLPYEQYF. As DNA, the CDR3 is TGTGCCATCAGGGGGAGCGGGTTACCCTACGAGCAGTACTTC. The chain uses TRBV10-3 and TRBJ2-7; a weak D match, TRBD2 (6 bases). The CDR3 runs to 14 residues. Germline V gives CDR1 ENHRY, CDR2 SYGVKD. V shed 6 bases and J shed 2 bases, with 14 bases lying between them.

The J gene is TRBJ2-7, the V gene TRBV5-4, with 9 bases identical to TRBD1. Looked up from germline, CDR1 is SGHNT and CDR2 is YYREEE (reference sequence). The CDR3 consists of 13 residues. V lost 4 bases to trimming and J lost 8 bases; unmatched junction nucleotides: 7. The chain's CDR3 is CASSPAGTGQQYF. The CDR3 coding sequence is TGTGCCAGCAGCCCAGCCGGGACAGGGCAGCAGTACTTC.

V usage is TRBV5-4 and J usage is TRBJ2-7; 8 positions match TRBD2. Germline loops: CDR1 SGHNT, CDR2 YYREEE (reference sequence). The trim removed 0 bases at V and 1 base at J, leaving 6 bases unmatched. The CDR3 length is 16 residues. CDR3 nucleotides: TGTGCCAGCAGCTTGGGGGGAATAGCGGGATCCTACGAGCAGTACTTC. It encodes CASSLGGIAGSYEQYF.

This chain joins TRBV10-3 and TRBJ1-3; D gene ambiguous. CDR1 and CDR2 from the germline V gene are ENHRY and SYGVKD. The V gene lost 6 bases and the J gene lost 4 bases, with 13 bases spanning the gap. This CDR3 region has 14 residues. As DNA, the CDR3 is TGTGCCATCAGGTACTCGGGGATCGGAAACACCATATATTTT. It encodes CAIRYSGIGNTIYF.

The chain uses TRBV4-3 and TRBJ2-3, with 14 bases fitting TRBD2. The J segment lost 3 bases and the V segment lost 0 bases, leaving 5 bases of the junction unmatched. The length of the CDR3 is 18 residues. CDR1 is LGHNA and CDR2 is YSLEER in the germline V gene. CDR3 region: CASSQDEGLAGATDTQYF. The DNA for the CDR3 is TGCGCCAGCAGCCAAGATGAGGGACTAGCGGGAGCAACAGATACGCAGTATTTT.

V is TRBV9 and J is TRBJ2-1, with 15 bases that match TRBD2. The ends lost 0 bases at V and 15 bases at J; junction bases unmatched: 7. Germline V gives CDR1 SGDLS, CDR2 YYNGEE. This CDR3 is 15 amino acids long. The CDR3 DNA is TGTGCCAGCAGCGTAGAGGGACTAGCGGGAGGAGGAAGGTTCTTC. As protein: CASSVEGLAGGGRFF.

The chain joins TRBV5-1 to TRBJ2-7; 8 positions match TRBD2. The CDR3 consists of 15 residues. With 4 bases clipped from V and 4 bases from J, the junction kept 10 bases outside the gene matches. Germline CDR1 is SGHRS and CDR2 is YFSETQ. The CDR3 DNA is TGCGCCAGCAGCCCCGGGGGGGCCGTATTTTACGAGCAGTACTTC. Translated: CASSPGGAVFYEQYF. The complete variable domain, with remaining parts taken from reference TRBV5-1 and TRBJ2-7, reads KAGVTQTPRYLIKTRGQQVTLSCSPISGHRSVSWYQQTPGQGLQFLFEYFSETQRNKGNFPGRFSGRQFSNSRSEMNVSTLELGDSALYLCASSPGGAVFYEQYFGPGTRLTVT.

The gene calls are TRBV7-8 and TRBJ1-2; 8 bases map to TRBD1. The CDR3 has 14 amino acids. The germline gives CDR1 SGHVS, CDR2 FQNEAQ. V was pared by 4 bases and J by 7 bases, with 8 bases of the junction left unmatched. The CDR3 bases are TGTGCCAGCAGCTGGACCGGACAGGGCGGTGGCTACACCTTC. Translating it yields CASSWTGQGGGYTF.

This clone showed up just once. The J gene is TRBJ2-7, the V gene TRBV25-1; D possibly corresponds to TRBD2 (6 bases). The CDR3 totals 13 residues. Per the germline V gene, CDR1 is MGHDK and CDR2 is SYGVNS. V was clipped by 7 bases and J by 0 bases, with 10 bases between them. CDR3 DNA sequence: TGTGCCAGCACCGGAGGGGACTCCTACGAGCAGTACTTC. It codes for CASTGGDSYEQYF.

The chain links TRBV5-1 to TRBJ2-3; 7 bases fit TRBD2. CDR1 is SGHRS, CDR2 YFSETQ, per germline. The CDR3 sequence is 17 residues long. V dropped 0 bases and J dropped 1; count of bases not matched to a gene: 8. In DNA form, the CDR3 reads TGCGCCAGCAGCTTGGAACCGGGAGGTTCCGGCACAGATACGCAGTATTTT. Protein product: CASSLEPGGSGTDTQYF.

V and J are TRBV30 and TRBJ1-2, with unresolved D. This CDR3 region has 15 residues. The germline gives CDR1 GTSNPN, CDR2 SVGIG (reference sequence). Deletions cut 3 bases from V and 8 bases from J, with 22 bases between. CDR3 coding DNA: TGTGCCTGGAGCCGTATAGACCTCCGCCGCGGGGGCTACACCTTC. Its protein product is CAWSRIDLRRGGYTF.

V and J are TRBV6-5 and TRBJ1-2; a possible D gene is TRBD1 (6 bases). The CDR3 has 12 amino acids. V was trimmed by 6 bases and J by 7 bases, leaving 12 bases between them. Germline V gives CDR1 MNHEY, CDR2 SVGAGI. The CDR3 DNA is TGTGCCAGCAGATTCAGGGGTGCTGGCTACACCTTC. It codes for CASRFRGAGYTF.